The sample holds a few counts of the clone carrying this T cell receptor beta chain. Its antigen is not identified. V lost 1 base to trimming and J lost 9 bases, with 10 bases between them. CDR3 length equals 14 residues. Per germline, CDR1 LGHDT and CDR2 YNNKEL (reference sequence). The CDR3 regions of TCR beta were amplified from RNA transcripts. HTBI primers were the set used in a first-round RT-PCR of the TCR CDR3. TCRdb passed the multiplex PCR reads through MiXCR, listing each CDR3 protein once. The sample records more than 450,000 distinct CDR3 sequences, 15% to 20% being singletons. This sample stems from a study of T cells in Graves' hyperthyroidism and ophthalmopathy. Study-level findings and limits: Also found in blood were most expanded thyroid clonotypes above 0.001.

PBMCs stemmed from about 9.7 ml fresh peripheral blood. The chain combines TRBV3-1 with TRBJ1-6; D not certain. Input material: blood. This TCR came from a man in his forties or fifties with Graves' ophthalmopathy. Here the CDR3 DNA reads TGTGCCAGCAGCCAAGTAAGACTCGGTTCACCCCTCCACTTT. Translated: CASSQVRLGSPLHF.